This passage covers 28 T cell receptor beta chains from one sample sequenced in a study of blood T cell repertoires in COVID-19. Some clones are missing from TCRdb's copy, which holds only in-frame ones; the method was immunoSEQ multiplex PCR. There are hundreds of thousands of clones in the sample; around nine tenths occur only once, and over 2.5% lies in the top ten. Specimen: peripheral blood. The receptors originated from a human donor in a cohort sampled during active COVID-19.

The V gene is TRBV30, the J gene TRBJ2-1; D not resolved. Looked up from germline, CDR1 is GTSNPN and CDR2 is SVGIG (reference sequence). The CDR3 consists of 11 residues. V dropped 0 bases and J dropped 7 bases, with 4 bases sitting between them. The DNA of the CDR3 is TGTGCCTGGAGTGTCTCGAATGAGCAGTTCTTC. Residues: CAWSVSNEQFF.

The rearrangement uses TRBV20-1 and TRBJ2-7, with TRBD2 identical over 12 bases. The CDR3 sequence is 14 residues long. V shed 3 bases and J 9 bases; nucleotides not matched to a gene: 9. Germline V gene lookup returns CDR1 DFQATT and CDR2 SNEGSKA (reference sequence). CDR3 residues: CSASGLAGPGVQYF. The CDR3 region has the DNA TGCAGTGCTAGTGGACTAGCGGGGCCGGGGGTGCAGTACTTC.

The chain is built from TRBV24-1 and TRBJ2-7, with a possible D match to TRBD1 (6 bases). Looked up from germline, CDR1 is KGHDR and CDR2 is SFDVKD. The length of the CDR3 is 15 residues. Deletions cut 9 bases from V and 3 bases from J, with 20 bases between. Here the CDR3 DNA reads TGTGCCACCGATCGGTCTGCCCGGGACATCTACGAGCAGTACTTC. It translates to CATDRSARDIYEQYF.

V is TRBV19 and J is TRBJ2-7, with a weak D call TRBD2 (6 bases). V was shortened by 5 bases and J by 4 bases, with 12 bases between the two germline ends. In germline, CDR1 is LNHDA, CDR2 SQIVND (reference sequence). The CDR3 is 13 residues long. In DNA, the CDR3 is TGTGCCAGTAGTTCCGGACTAAGTTACGAGCAGTACTTC. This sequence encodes CASSSGLSYEQYF.

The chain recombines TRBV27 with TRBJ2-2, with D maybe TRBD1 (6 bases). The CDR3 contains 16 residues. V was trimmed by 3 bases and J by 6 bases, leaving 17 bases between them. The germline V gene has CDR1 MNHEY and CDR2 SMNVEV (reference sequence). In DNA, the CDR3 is TGTGCCAGCAGTTTCACCTTCCCACAGGGTGCCGGGGAGCTGTTTTTT. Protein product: CASSFTFPQGAGELFF.

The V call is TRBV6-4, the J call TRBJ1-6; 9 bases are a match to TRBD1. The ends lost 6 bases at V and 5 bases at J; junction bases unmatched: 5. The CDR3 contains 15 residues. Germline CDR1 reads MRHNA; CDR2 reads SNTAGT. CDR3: CASSWTGEHNSPLHF. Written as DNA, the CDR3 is TGTGCCAGCAGCTGGACAGGGGAGCATAATTCACCCCTCCACTTT.

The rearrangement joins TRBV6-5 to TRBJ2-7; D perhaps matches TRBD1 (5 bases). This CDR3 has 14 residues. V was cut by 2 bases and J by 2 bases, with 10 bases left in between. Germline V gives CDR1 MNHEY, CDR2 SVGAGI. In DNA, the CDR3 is TGTGCCAGCAGTTACGACAGACGAACCTACGAGCAGTACTTC. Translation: CASSYDRRTYEQYF.

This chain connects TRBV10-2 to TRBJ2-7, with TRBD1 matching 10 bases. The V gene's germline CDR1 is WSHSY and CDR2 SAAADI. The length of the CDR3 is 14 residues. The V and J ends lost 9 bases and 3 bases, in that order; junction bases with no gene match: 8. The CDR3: CASGPRDRGYEQYF. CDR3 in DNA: TGCGCCAGTGGCCCCCGGGACAGGGGCTACGAGCAGTACTTC.

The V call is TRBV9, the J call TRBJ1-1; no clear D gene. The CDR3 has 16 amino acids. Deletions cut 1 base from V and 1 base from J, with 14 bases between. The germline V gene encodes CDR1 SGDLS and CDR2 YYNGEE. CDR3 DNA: TGTGCCAGCAGCGTATTCCCGATAACAGAGAACACTGAAGCTTTCTTT. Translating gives CASSVFPITENTEAFF. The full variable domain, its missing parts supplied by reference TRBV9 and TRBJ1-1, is DSGVTQTPKHLITATGQRVTLRCSPRSGDLSVYWYQQSLDQGLQFLIQYYNGEERAKGNILERFSAQQFPDLHSELNLSSLELGDSALYFCASSVFPITENTEAFFGQGTRLTVV.

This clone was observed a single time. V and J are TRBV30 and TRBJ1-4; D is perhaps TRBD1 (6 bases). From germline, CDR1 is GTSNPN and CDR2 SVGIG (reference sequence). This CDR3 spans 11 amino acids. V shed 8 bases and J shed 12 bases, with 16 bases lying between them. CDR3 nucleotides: TGTGCCGGGCAAAACAGGGAAGAACTGTTTTTT. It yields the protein CAGQNREELFF.

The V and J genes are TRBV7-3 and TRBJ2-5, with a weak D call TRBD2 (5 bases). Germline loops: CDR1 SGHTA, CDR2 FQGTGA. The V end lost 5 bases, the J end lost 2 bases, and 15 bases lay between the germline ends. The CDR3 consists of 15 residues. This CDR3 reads CASSMGFGKQETQYF. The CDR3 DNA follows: TGTGCCAGCAGCATGGGGTTCGGGAAACAAGAGACCCAGTACTTC. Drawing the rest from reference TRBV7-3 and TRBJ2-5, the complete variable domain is GAGVSQTPSNKVTEKGKYVELRCDPISGHTALYWYRQSLGQGPEFLIYFQGTGAADDSGLPNDRFFAVRPEGSVSTLKIQRTERGDSAVYLCASSMGFGKQETQYFGPGTRLLVL.

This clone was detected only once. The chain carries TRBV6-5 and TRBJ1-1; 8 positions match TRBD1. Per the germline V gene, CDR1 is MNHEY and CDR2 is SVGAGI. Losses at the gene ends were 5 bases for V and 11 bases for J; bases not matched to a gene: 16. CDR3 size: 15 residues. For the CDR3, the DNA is TGTGCCAGCAGTAATGCAGGGGGCGCTCAGTTGGAGGCTTTCTTT. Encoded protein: CASSNAGGAQLEAFF.

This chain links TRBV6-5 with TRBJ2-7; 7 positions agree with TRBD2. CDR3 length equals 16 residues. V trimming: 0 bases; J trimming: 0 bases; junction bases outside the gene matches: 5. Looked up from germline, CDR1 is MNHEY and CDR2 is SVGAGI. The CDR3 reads CASSYSSAGHSYEQYF. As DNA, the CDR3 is TGTGCCAGCAGTTACTCTTCAGCGGGGCACTCCTACGAGCAGTACTTC.

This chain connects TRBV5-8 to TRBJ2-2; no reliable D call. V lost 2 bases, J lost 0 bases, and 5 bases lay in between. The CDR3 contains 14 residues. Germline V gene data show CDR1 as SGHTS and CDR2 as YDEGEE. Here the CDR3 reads CASSLGANTGELFF. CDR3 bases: TGTGCCAGCAGCTTAGGAGCGAACACCGGGGAGCTGTTTTTT.

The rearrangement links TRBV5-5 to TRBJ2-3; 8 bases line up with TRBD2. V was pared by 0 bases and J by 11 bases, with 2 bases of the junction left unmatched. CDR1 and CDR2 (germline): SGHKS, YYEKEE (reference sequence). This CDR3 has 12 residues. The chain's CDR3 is CASSLAAGEQYF. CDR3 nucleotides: TGTGCCAGCAGCTTGGCAGCGGGAGAGCAGTATTTT.

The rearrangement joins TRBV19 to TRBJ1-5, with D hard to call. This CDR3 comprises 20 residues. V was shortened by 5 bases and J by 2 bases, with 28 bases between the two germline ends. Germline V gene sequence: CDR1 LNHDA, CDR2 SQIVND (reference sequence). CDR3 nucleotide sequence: TGTGCCAGTAGTGGTGCTCCGGGGAGGGTAGTCGGTGATCGCAATCAGCCCCAGCATTTT. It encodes CASSGAPGRVVGDRNQPQHF. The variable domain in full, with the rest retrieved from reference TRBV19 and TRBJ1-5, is DGGITQSPKYLFRKEGQNVTLSCEQNLNHDAMYWYRQDPGQGLRLIYYSQIVNDFQKGDIAEGYSVSREKKESFPLTVTSAQKNPTAFYLCASSGAPGRVVGDRNQPQHFGDGTRLSIL.

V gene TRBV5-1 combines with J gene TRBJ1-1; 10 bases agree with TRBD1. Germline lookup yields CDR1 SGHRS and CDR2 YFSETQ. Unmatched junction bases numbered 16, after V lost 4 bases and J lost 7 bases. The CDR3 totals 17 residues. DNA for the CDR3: TGCGCCAGCAGCAAGGGGGAACCGGGACAGGGGTCATTTGAAGCTTTCTTT. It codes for CASSKGEPGQGSFEAFF.

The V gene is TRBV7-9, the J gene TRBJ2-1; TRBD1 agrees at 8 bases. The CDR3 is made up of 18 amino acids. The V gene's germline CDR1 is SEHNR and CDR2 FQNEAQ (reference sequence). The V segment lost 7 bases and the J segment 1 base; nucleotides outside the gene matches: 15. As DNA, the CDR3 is TGTGCCAGCACAGGGACAGGCGCCGTTCACCCGTCCTACAATGAGCAGTTCTTC. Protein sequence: CASTGTGAVHPSYNEQFF.

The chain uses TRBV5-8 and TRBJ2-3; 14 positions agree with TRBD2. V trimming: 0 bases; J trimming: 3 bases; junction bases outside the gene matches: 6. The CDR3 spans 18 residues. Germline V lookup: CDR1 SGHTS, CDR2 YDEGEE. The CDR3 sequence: CASSLEGTSGSGTDTQYF. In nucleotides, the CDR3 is TGTGCCAGCAGCTTGGAGGGGACTAGCGGGAGTGGGACAGATACGCAGTATTTT.

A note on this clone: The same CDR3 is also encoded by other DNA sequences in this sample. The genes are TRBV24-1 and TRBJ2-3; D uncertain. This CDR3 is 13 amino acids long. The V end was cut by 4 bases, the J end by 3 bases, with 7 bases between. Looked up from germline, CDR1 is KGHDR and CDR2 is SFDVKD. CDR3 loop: CATSDPGTDTQYF. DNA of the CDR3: TGTGCCACCAGTGACCCCGGGACAGATACGCAGTATTTT.

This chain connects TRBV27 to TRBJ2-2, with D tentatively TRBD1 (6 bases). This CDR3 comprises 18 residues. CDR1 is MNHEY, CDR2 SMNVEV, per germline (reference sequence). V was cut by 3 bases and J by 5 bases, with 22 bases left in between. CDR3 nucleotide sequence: TGTGCCAGCAGTTTCATAAGGGGCAGGGGCAATTATACCGGGGAGCTGTTTTTT. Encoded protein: CASSFIRGRGNYTGELFF.

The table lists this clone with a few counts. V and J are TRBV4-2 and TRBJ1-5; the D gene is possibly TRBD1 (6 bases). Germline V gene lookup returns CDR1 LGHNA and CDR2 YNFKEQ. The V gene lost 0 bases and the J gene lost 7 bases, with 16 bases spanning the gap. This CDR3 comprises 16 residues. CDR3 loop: CASSQDGGNGHQPQHF. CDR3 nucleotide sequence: TGTGCCAGCAGCCAAGATGGGGGCAACGGTCACCAGCCCCAGCATTTT.

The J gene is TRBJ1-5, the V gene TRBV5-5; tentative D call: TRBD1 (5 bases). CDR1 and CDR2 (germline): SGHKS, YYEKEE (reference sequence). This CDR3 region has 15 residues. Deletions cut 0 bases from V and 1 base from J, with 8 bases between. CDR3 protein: CASSLEGMSNQPQHF. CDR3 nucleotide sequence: TGTGCCAGCAGCTTGGAGGGGATGAGCAATCAGCCCCAGCATTTT.

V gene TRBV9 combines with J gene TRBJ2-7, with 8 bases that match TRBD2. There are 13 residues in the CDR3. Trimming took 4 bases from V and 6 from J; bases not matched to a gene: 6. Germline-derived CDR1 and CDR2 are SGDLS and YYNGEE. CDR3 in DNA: TGTGCCAGCAGCCCGCGACTAGCGTTCGAGCAGTACTTC. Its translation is CASSPRLAFEQYF.

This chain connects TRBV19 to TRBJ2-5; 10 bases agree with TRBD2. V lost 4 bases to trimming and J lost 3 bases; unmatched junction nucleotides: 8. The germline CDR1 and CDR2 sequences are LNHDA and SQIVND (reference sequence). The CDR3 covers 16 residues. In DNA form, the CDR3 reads TGTGCCAGTAGTACCAAGCGGGGGGGGGAAAAAGAGACCCAGTACTTC. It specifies CASSTKRGGEKETQYF.

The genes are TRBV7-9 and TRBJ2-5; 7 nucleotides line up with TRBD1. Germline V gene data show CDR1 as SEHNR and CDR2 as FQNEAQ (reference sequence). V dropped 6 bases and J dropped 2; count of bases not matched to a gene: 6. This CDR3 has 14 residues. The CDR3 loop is CASRKGGQQETQYF. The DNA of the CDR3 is TGTGCCAGCAGAAAAGGGGGACAGCAAGAGACCCAGTACTTC.

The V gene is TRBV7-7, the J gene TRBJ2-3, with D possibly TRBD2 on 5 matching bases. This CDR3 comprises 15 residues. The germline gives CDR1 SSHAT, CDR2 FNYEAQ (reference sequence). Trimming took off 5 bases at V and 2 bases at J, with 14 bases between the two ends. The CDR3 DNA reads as TGTGCCAGCAGCCCCGATGGAGGATACACAGATACGCAGTATTTT. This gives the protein CASSPDGGYTDTQYF. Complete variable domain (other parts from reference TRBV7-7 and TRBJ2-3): GAGVSQSPRYKVTKRGQDVTLRCDPISSHATLYWYQQALGQGPEFLTYFNYEAQPDKSGLPSDRFSAERPEGSISTLTIQRTEQRDSAMYRCASSPDGGYTDTQYFGPGTRLTVL.

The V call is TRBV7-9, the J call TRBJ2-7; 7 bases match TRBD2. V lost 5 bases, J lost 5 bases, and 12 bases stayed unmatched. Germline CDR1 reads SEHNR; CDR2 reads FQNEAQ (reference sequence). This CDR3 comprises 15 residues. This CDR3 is CASSPVGEGYDEQYF. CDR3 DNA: TGTGCCAGCAGCCCGGTGGGGGAGGGCTACGACGAGCAGTACTTC.